This entry features one TCR beta chain sequence. The antigen is not known. It may be a read error: a sequence one base away is much more abundant. The data belong to a study of CD8+CD57+ T cells in acquired aplastic anemia. Study summary: DNA per sorted CD4+ or CD8+ sample ranged about 0.2 to 27.4 ug, averaging roughly 3.2 ug. Study-wide results and caveats: Over 25 shared CD8+ CDR3s appeared highly expressed within patients' immunodominant clones. Patients and healthy controls showed no significant CD8+ Simpson's diversity difference.

Genomic DNA templated the TCR beta VDJ and CDR3 profiling. One entry per CDR3 protein, called by TCRdb with MiXCR from the reads. In the table there are more than 40,000 distinct CDR3 sequences, around two thirds of which are singletons. The sequence was collected from a human donor in good health, serving as a control. The sample was sorted CD4+, CD8+, or CD8+CD57+ T cells (not recorded which) from PBMCs.

CDR3 protein: CGSTPRAAATSEKLFF. For the CDR3, the DNA is TGTGGCAGTACCCCCCGGGCAGCTGCAACTAGTGAAAAACTGTTTTTT. V gene TRBV19 combines with J gene TRBJ1-4; no clear D gene. CDR1 and CDR2 from the germline V gene are LNHDA and SQIVND (reference sequence). The CDR3 runs 16 residues. Combining the CDR3 with reference TRBV19 and TRBJ1-4 gives the whole variable domain DGGITQSPKYLFRKEGQNVTLSCEQNLNHDAMYWYRQDPGQGLRLIYYSQIVNDFQKGDIAEGYSVSREKKESFPLTVTSAQKNPTAFYLCGSTPRAAATSEKLFFGSGTQLSVL.